This record looks at one T cell receptor (beta chain) sequence and its context. CDR3 length: 16 amino acids. V lost 6 bases, J lost 2 bases, and 17 bases lay in between. The sample comes from a study of patients and donors after allogeneic stem cell transplantation. TCRdb ran MiXCR on the RT-PCR reads and lists one entry per CDR3 protein. The table lists about 960,000 distinct CDR3 sequences, roughly 18% of them singletons. The sequence was collected from a human donor who was either an allogeneic HSCT recipient or a stem cell or donor lymphocyte infusion donor (not recorded which). It is not recorded whose cells these are; they may come from a transplant donor. Sequences were obtained from blood, either unsorted or a sorted T cell fraction (not recorded which). The chain employs TRBV12-3 or TRBV12-4 and TRBJ1-5; maybe TRBD1 (6 bases). CDR3 region: CASSKQGLQGNQPQHF. Written as DNA, the CDR3 is TGTGCCAGCAGCAAACAGGGACTTCAGGGCAATCAGCCCCAGCATTTT.